The present entry profiles one T cell receptor beta chain with its context. The record originates from a study of blood T cell repertoires in COVID-19. In the original analysis: By means of reference gene primer amplification, nucleated cell counts were estimated. Libraries were prepared by immunoSEQ multiplex PCR; TCRdb keeps only in-frame clonotypes and omits some of them. The DNA gave D and trimming, while V, J and clone size come from that table. The sample contains roughly 410,000 clones, more than 80% of which appear only once. What was sequenced was peripheral blood. The source of this sequence is a man aged 40-49 years with acute or convalescent COVID-19.

The CDR3 sequence: CASTEGTGGFHEQFF. The CDR3 bases are TGTGCCAGCACCGAGGGGACAGGGGGCTTCCATGAGCAGTTCTTC. The J gene is TRBJ2-1, the V gene TRBV6-5; TRBD1 agrees at 12 bases. V trimming: 7 bases; J trimming: 8 bases; junction bases outside the gene matches: 9. CDR3 length: 15 amino acids. Germline loops: CDR1 MNHEY, CDR2 SVGAGI.